These 20 T cell receptor beta chains share one sample of origin, sequenced in a study of blood T cells in healthy people across ages. Then a second PCR, running roughly 7 to 11 cycles, was carried out with a sample-barcoded 5' primer and a J-beta primer mix. TCRdb analysed the 5' RACE reads with MiXCR anew, one entry per CDR3 protein. The sample lists about 620,000 distinct CDR3 sequences; over 20% were seen once. Sequenced material: blood. The receptors here all came from a man between 65 and 85 years old in good health.

The rearrangement uses TRBV28 and TRBJ2-1; tentatively, D is TRBD2 (5 bases). V lost 2 bases and J 0 bases, leaving 11 bases between the germline ends. The CDR3 totals 16 residues. Germline CDR1 and CDR2: MDHEN and SYDVKM. CDR3 protein: CASSLRGGLSYNEQFF. The CDR3 nucleotides are TGTGCCAGCAGTTTACGAGGAGGCCTCTCCTACAATGAGCAGTTCTTC.

This clonotype came up many times. V gene TRBV3-1 combines with J gene TRBJ2-1; 10 bases fit TRBD2. Germline assignment: CDR1 LGHDT and CDR2 YNNKEL (reference sequence). The ends lost 1 base at V and 5 bases at J; junction bases unmatched: 2. There are 15 residues in the CDR3. CDR3 protein: CASSQVGLADNEQFF. CDR3 nucleotides: TGTGCCAGCAGCCAAGTCGGACTAGCGGACAATGAGCAGTTCTTC.

The rearrangement joins TRBV20-1 to TRBJ1-5; D remains ambiguous. The CDR3 has 13 residues. The V end was cut by 2 bases, the J end by 1 base, with 6 bases between. Per germline, CDR1 DFQATT and CDR2 SNEGSKA (reference sequence). CDR3 sequence: CSARSISNQPQHF. DNA of the CDR3: TGCAGTGCTAGATCCATAAGCAATCAGCCCCAGCATTTT.

This clonotype showed up just a few times. The rearrangement links TRBV3-1 to TRBJ1-4, with D maybe TRBD1 (5 bases). The CDR3 has 13 residues. The V gene lost 8 bases and the J gene lost 0 bases, with 7 bases spanning the gap. Germline CDR1 and CDR2: LGHDT and YNNKEL (reference sequence). In DNA, the CDR3 is TGTGCCAGCGGGGGAACAACTAATGAAAAACTGTTTTTT. It specifies CASGGTTNEKLFF.

The chain uses TRBV13 and TRBJ2-7; weak D call: TRBD2 (5 bases). This CDR3 is 15 amino acids long. V was pared by 5 bases and J by 5 bases, with 19 bases between. Germline CDR1 and CDR2: PRHDT and FYEKMQ (reference sequence). The CDR3 region has the DNA TGTGCCAGCAGCCGACGAACGGGGAACTTCGACGAGCAGTACTTC. The encoded protein is CASSRRTGNFDEQYF.

This chain links TRBV12-3 or TRBV12-4 with TRBJ1-1, with D hard to call. Trimming shortened V by 4 bases and J by 6 bases, and 12 bases separated the two germline ends. The CDR3 covers 13 residues. The chain's CDR3 is CASSSSGFAEAFF. DNA of the CDR3: TGTGCCAGCAGTTCCTCAGGCTTTGCTGAAGCTTTCTTT.

This clonotype has a count of ten or more. V gene TRBV15 combines with J gene TRBJ2-1; 8 nucleotides align to TRBD1. The CDR3 length is 14 residues. CDR1 is LNHNV and CDR2 is YYDKDF in the germline V gene (reference sequence). Germline trimming cut 4 bases from V and 9 bases from J; bases unmatched to any gene: 8. Here the CDR3 reads CATSIWTGRGEQFF. The CDR3 DNA is TGTGCCACCAGCATTTGGACAGGGCGCGGTGAGCAGTTCTTC. Variable domain in full (rest from reference TRBV15 and TRBJ2-1): DAMVIQNPRYQVTQFGKPVTLSCSQTLNHNVMYWYQQKSSQAPKLLFHYYDKDFNNEADTPDNFQSRRPNTSFCFLDIRSPGLGDTAMYLCATSIWTGRGEQFFGPGTRLTVL.

This clonotype was seen only a few times. The chain uses TRBV6-1 and TRBJ1-2; D is undetermined. This CDR3 contains 13 residues. V lost 1 base and J 5 bases, leaving 8 bases between the germline ends. CDR1 and CDR2 (germline): MNHNS, SASEGT. For the CDR3, the DNA is TGTGCCAGCAGTGAAGTGGAGCGGTATGGCTACACCTTC. Residues: CASSEVERYGYTF.

Only a few counts were recorded for this clonotype. V and J are TRBV2 and TRBJ2-7, with 13 bases that match TRBD2. CDR1 is SNHLY, CDR2 FYNNEI, per germline. With V trimmed by 8 bases and J by 6 bases, 1 base remained unmatched. This CDR3 region has 12 residues. CDR3 loop: CASGLAGAEQYF. The DNA of the CDR3 is TGTGCCAGCGGACTAGCGGGAGCCGAGCAGTACTTC. The whole variable domain, filled in from reference TRBV2 and TRBJ2-7, reads EPEVTQTPSHQVTQMGQEVILRCVPISNHLYFYWYRQILGQKVEFLVSFYNNEISEKSEIFDDQFSVERPDGSNFTLKIRSTKLEDSAMYFCASGLAGAEQYFGPGTRLTVT.

The chain has TRBV7-2 and TRBJ2-5; 8 bases are shared with TRBD2. Gene TRBJ2-7 matches the end of the DNA better, so the J call may be wrong. Germline V gene sequence: CDR1 SGHTA, CDR2 FQGNSA. The CDR3 is made up of 15 amino acids. The CDR3 loop reads CASSLESGGAYEQYF. The CDR3 DNA reads TGTGCCAGCAGCTTAGAGTCCGGGGGGGCCTACGAGCAGTACTTC.

This clonotype was seen ten or more times. The chain carries TRBV5-1 and TRBJ2-5; no firm D call. V was shortened by 7 bases and J by 1 base, with 11 bases between the two germline ends. This CDR3 region has 13 residues. In germline, CDR1 is SGHRS, CDR2 YFSETQ. CDR3: CASRLGPQETQYF. As DNA, the CDR3 is TGCGCCAGCCGCCTGGGCCCCCAAGAGACCCAGTACTTC.

In its sample, this clonotype was seen a few times. The chain combines TRBV30 with TRBJ1-2; D might be TRBD1 (5 bases). CDR3 length: 13 amino acids. Germline CDR1 GTSNPN, CDR2 SVGIG (reference sequence). Deletions cut 3 bases from V and 4 bases from J, with 12 bases between. CDR3 amino acids: CAWSRGVGYGYTF. The CDR3 DNA follows: TGTGCCTGGAGCCGAGGGGTGGGCTATGGCTACACCTTC.

This chain links TRBV5-1 with TRBJ2-5; 10 nucleotides agree with TRBD2. The CDR3 length is 17 residues. V lost 0 bases and J lost 5; bases outside the gene matches: 10. CDR1 and CDR2 (germline): SGHRS, YFSETQ. CDR3 bases: TGCGCCAGCAGCTTGGATCCTAGCGGGAGATCTAGGGAGACCCAGTACTTC. Translated, it gives CASSLDPSGRSRETQYF.

This clonotype appeared many times. The chain combines TRBV9 with TRBJ1-4; D gene ambiguous. This CDR3 region has 14 residues. In germline, CDR1 is SGDLS, CDR2 YYNGEE. V lost 0 bases and J lost 4, with 7 bases in between. In DNA, the CDR3 is TGTGCCAGCAGCGTAGAGGGTATTAATGAAAAACTGTTTTTT. Its translation is CASSVEGINEKLFF. The variable domain in full, with the rest retrieved from reference TRBV9 and TRBJ1-4, is DSGVTQTPKHLITATGQRVTLRCSPRSGDLSVYWYQQSLDQGLQFLIQYYNGEERAKGNILERFSAQQFPDLHSELNLSSLELGDSALYFCASSVEGINEKLFFGSGTQLSVL.

This clonotype came up a few times. V gene TRBV20-1 combines with J gene TRBJ2-1; no firm D call. This CDR3 comprises 14 residues. Germline-derived CDR1 and CDR2 are DFQATT and SNEGSKA (reference sequence). V lost 6 bases, J lost 0 bases, and 12 bases lay in between. This CDR3 is CSAPPMSSYNEQFF. DNA of the CDR3: TGCAGTGCGCCGCCCATGAGCTCCTACAATGAGCAGTTCTTC.

The chain uses TRBV7-2 and TRBJ2-3; 9 bases are a match to TRBD2. The CDR3 is 16 residues long. Unmatched junction bases numbered 7, after V lost 4 bases and J lost 2 bases. The germline V gene encodes CDR1 SGHTA and CDR2 FQGNSA. CDR3 in amino acids: CASSSGSGGNTDTQYF. For the CDR3, the DNA is TGTGCCAGCAGCTCCGGTAGCGGGGGAAACACAGATACGCAGTATTTT.

The V call is TRBV5-6, the J call TRBJ2-3, with D possibly called TRBD1 or TRBD2 (5 bases each). The CDR3 is 16 amino acids. The V end was cut by 4 bases, the J end by 0 bases, with 15 bases between. The germline V gene has CDR1 SGHDT and CDR2 YYEEEE. The CDR3 spells CASSIGTHPSTDTQYF. CDR3 in DNA: TGTGCCAGCAGCATAGGGACCCACCCTAGCACAGATACGCAGTATTTT. The full variable domain, completed using reference TRBV5-6 and TRBJ2-3, is DAGVTQSPTHLIKTRGQQVTLRCSPKSGHDTVSWYQQALGQGPQFIFQYYEEEERQRGNFPDRFSGHQFPNYSSELNVNALLLGDSALYLCASSIGTHPSTDTQYFGPGTRLTVL.

In regard to this clonotype: Without the conserved terminal phenylalanine or tryptophan, this CDR3 likely stems from a read error. This sequence joins TRBV6-6 and TRBJ2-7, with 7 bases identical to TRBD1. CDR1 and CDR2 (germline): MNHNY, SVGAGI (reference sequence). The V and J ends lost 4 bases and 2 bases, in that order; junction bases with no gene match: 11. CDR3 length equals 16 residues. DNA of the CDR3: TGTGCCAGCAGTTCCAGGACAGGTTCGTTGGCCTACGAGCAGTACCTC. This encodes CASSSRTGSLAYEQYL.

The V and J genes are TRBV20-1 and TRBJ2-1; TRBD2 agrees at 7 bases. V gave up 2 bases and J gave up 1 base; unmatched junction bases: 23. Germline values: CDR1 DFQATT, CDR2 SNEGSKA (reference sequence). The CDR3 is 21 residues long. The CDR3 DNA reads TGCAGTGCTAGATCCTTAATAGGTAAAAAGGCAGCGGGGTCGTCCTACAATGAGCAGTTCTTC. Amino acid sequence: CSARSLIGKKAAGSSYNEQFF.

This clonotype was seen a handful of times. This sequence joins TRBV7-8 and TRBJ2-5; D ambiguous. The CDR3 spans 13 residues. From germline, CDR1 is SGHVS and CDR2 FQNEAQ. With 2 bases removed from V and 4 bases from J, the gap between germline ends came to 8 bases. CDR3 amino acids: CASSLSTPETQYF. In nucleotides, the CDR3 is TGTGCCAGCAGCTTAAGTACTCCAGAGACCCAGTACTTC.